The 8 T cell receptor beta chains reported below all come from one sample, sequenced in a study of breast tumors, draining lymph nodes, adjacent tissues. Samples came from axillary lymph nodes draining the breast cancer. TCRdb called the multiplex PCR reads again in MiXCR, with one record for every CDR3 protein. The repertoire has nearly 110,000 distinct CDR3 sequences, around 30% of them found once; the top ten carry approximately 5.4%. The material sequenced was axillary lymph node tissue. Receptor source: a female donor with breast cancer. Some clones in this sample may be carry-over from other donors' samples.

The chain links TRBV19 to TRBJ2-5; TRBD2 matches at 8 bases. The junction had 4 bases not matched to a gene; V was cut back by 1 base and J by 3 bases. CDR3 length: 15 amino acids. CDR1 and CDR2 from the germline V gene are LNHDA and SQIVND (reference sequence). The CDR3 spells CASSIAPAGEETQYF. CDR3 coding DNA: TGTGCCAGTAGTATAGCCCCAGCGGGAGAAGAGACCCAGTACTTC.

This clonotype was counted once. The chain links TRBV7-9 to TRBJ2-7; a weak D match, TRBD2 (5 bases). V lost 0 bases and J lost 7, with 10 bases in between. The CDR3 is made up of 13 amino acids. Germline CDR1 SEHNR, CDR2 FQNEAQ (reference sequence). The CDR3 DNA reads TGTGCCAGCAGCTTAGCGTGGCGGGTGGAGCAGTACGTC. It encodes CASSLAWRVEQYV.

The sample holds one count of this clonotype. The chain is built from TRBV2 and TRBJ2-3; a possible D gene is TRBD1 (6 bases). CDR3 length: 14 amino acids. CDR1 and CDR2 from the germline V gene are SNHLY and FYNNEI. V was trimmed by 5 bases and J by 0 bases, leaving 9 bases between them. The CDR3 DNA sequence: TGTGCCAGCAGTCGGACAGTCAGCACAGATACGCAGTATTTT. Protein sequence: CASSRTVSTDTQYF.

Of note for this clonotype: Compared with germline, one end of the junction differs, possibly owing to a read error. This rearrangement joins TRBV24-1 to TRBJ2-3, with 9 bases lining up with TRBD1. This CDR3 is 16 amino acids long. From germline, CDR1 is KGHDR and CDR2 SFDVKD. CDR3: CATSVPGQGVEDTRYF. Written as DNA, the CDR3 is TGTGCTACCAGTGTCCCGGGACAGGGAGTGGAAGATACGCGGTATTTT.

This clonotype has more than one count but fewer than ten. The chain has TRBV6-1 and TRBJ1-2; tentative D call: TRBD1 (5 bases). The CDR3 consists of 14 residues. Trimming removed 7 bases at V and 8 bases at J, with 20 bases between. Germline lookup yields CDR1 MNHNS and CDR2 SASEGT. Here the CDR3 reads CASIGTGGIEGYTF. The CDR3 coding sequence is TGTGCCAGCATTGGGACGGGGGGGATAGAAGGCTACACCTTC.

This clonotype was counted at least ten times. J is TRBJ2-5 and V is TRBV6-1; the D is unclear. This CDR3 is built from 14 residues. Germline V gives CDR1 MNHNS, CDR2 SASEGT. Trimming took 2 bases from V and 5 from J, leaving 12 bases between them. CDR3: CASSEFGWRETQYF. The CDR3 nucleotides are TGTGCCAGCAGTGAATTCGGGTGGCGGGAGACCCAGTACTTC.

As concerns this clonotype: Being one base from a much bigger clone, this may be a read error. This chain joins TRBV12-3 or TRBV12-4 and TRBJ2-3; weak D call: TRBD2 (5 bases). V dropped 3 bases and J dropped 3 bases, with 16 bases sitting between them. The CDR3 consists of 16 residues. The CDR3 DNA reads TGTGCCAGCAGTTTCGCGGCGGGTCGAACTACAGATACGCAGTATTTT. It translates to CASSFAAGRTTDTQYF.

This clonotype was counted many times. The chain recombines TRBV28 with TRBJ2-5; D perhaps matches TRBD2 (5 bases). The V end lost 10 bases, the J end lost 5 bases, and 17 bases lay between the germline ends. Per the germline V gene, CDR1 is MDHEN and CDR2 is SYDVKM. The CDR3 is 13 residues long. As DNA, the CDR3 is TGTGCCACAAGCGGAGCCTTTGGGGAGACCCAGTACTTC. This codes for CATSGAFGETQYF.